These 22 T cell receptor beta chains came from one sample sequenced in a study of blood T cell repertoires in COVID-19. Sequencing was performed with immunoSEQ multiplex PCR; in TCRdb, only in-frame clones are kept and a portion is missing. The table shows some 80,000 clones, with 90% occurring only once. Sequencing was performed on peripheral blood. The receptors shown here come from an elderly woman with acute or convalescent COVID-19.

The V call is TRBV19, the J call TRBJ2-1; weak D call: TRBD2 (6 bases). Germline assignment: CDR1 LNHDA and CDR2 SQIVND (reference sequence). The CDR3 has 13 amino acids. The V end lost 5 bases, the J end lost 6 bases, and 11 bases lay between the germline ends. The CDR3 reads CASSSGGTNEQFF. For the CDR3, the DNA is TGTGCCAGTAGTTCGGGCGGGACCAATGAGCAGTTCTTC.

This chain uses TRBV10-3 with TRBJ2-1; 8 nucleotides line up with TRBD2. The germline V gene has CDR1 ENHRY and CDR2 SYGVKD. V gave up 6 bases and J gave up 7 bases; unmatched junction bases: 2. The CDR3 runs 12 residues. DNA for the CDR3: TGTGCCATCAGCGGGGGGGAGAATGAGCAGTTCTTC. This sequence encodes CAISGGENEQFF.

The rearrangement links TRBV25-1 to TRBJ2-7; 8 bases align to TRBD1. This CDR3 region has 13 residues. The V and J ends lost 6 bases and 2 bases, in that order; junction bases with no gene match: 3. The germline CDR1 and CDR2 sequences are MGHDK and SYGVNS. The CDR3 bases are TGTGCCAGCAGGGGGACAGGTCCCTACGAGCAGTACTTC. Amino acid sequence: CASRGTGPYEQYF.

The chain couples TRBV7-9 to TRBJ1-1; D possibly corresponds to TRBD1 (6 bases). V dropped 4 bases and J dropped 0 bases, with 9 bases sitting between them. CDR1 and CDR2 (germline): SEHNR, FQNEAQ (reference sequence). The CDR3 consists of 14 residues. The CDR3 spells CASSSRGMNTEAFF. The CDR3 region has the DNA TGTGCCAGCAGCTCCAGGGGAATGAACACTGAAGCTTTCTTT.

This clone showed up just once. The V and J genes are TRBV28 and TRBJ1-5; D not resolved. The germline V gene encodes CDR1 MDHEN and CDR2 SYDVKM. The CDR3 runs 14 residues. V lost 5 bases to trimming and J lost 4 bases, with 12 bases between them. The CDR3 here is CASSRTEGNQPQHF. The CDR3 nucleotides are TGTGCCAGCAGTAGAACCGAGGGAAATCAGCCCCAGCATTTT.

This chain uses TRBV29-1 with TRBJ1-1; maybe TRBD1 (5 bases). Germline V gene sequence: CDR1 SQVTM, CDR2 ANQGSEA. Trimming pared 8 bases from V and 2 bases from J, leaving 12 bases between. The CDR3 totals 12 residues. In DNA form, the CDR3 reads TGCAGCACGGGGGAGGGAAACACTGAAGCTTTCTTT. Its protein product is CSTGEGNTEAFF.

This clone occurred once. The chain carries TRBV19 and TRBJ2-6; tentative D call: TRBD2 (6 bases). The CDR3 totals 16 residues. V was shortened by 4 bases and J by 0 bases, with 10 bases between the two germline ends. Germline assignment: CDR1 LNHDA and CDR2 SQIVND (reference sequence). Here the CDR3 DNA reads TGTGCCAGTAGTACACGGGGGAGCTCTGGGGCCAACGTCCTGACTTTC. It encodes CASSTRGSSGANVLTF. Together with reference TRBV19 and TRBJ2-6, the CDR3 gives the full variable domain: DGGITQSPKYLFRKEGQNVTLSCEQNLNHDAMYWYRQDPGQGLRLIYYSQIVNDFQKGDIAEGYSVSREKKESFPLTVTSAQKNPTAFYLCASSTRGSSGANVLTFGAGSRLTVL.

V is TRBV19 and J is TRBJ1-2, with 7 bases aligning to TRBD1. The CDR3 extends over 16 amino acids. The V segment lost 5 bases and the J segment 1 base; nucleotides outside the gene matches: 10. Germline-derived CDR1 and CDR2 are LNHDA and SQIVND (reference sequence). Here the CDR3 reads CASSASRDSVNYGYTF. CDR3 nucleotides: TGTGCCAGTAGTGCTAGCCGGGACAGCGTTAACTATGGCTACACCTTC.

The chain joins TRBV9 to TRBJ1-4, with 8 positions matching TRBD1. Trimming removed 3 bases from V and 4 bases from J; junction bases left unmatched: 2. The germline gives CDR1 SGDLS, CDR2 YYNGEE. This CDR3 contains 14 residues. CDR3 amino acids: CASSGTGFNEKLFF. CDR3 nucleotide sequence: TGTGCCAGCAGCGGGACAGGGTTTAATGAAAAACTGTTTTTT.

V gene TRBV5-5 combines with J gene TRBJ1-1; TRBD1 aligns across 10 bases. CDR1 is SGHKS and CDR2 is YYEKEE in the germline V gene (reference sequence). V shed 2 bases, J shed 1 base, and the junction held 5 bases outside the gene matches. The CDR3 has 16 residues. Here the CDR3 reads CASSFRQGAPNTEAFF. CDR3 sequence (DNA): TGTGCCAGCAGCTTCAGACAGGGGGCCCCGAACACTGAAGCTTTCTTT.

The V gene is TRBV29-1, the J gene TRBJ1-1, with D unclear. CDR1 and CDR2 (germline): SQVTM, ANQGSEA. The CDR3 runs 12 residues. Trimming stripped 4 bases from V and 1 base from J, with 7 bases between. The CDR3, as DNA: TGCAGCGTTGGCGGGAGGAACACTGAAGCTTTCTTT. It is translated as CSVGGRNTEAFF.

The chain joins TRBV5-1 to TRBJ2-2; 10 nucleotides line up with TRBD1. With V trimmed by 0 bases and J by 7 bases, 9 bases remained unmatched. CDR1 and CDR2 (germline): SGHRS, YFSETQ. This CDR3 has 17 residues. The CDR3 sequence: CASSLAVGTGAGGELFF. The CDR3 bases are TGCGCCAGCAGCTTGGCTGTCGGGACAGGGGCCGGCGGGGAGCTGTTTTTT.

The rearrangement links TRBV2 to TRBJ1-5; TRBD1 aligns across 7 bases. Germline assignment: CDR1 SNHLY and CDR2 FYNNEI. This CDR3 is built from 13 residues. V gave up 4 bases and J gave up 16 bases; unmatched junction bases: 13. The CDR3 nucleotides read TGTGCCAGCAGTGTCCGACAGGGCGGTGGAAAACATTTT. It yields the protein CASSVRQGGGKHF. Filled out from reference TRBV2 and TRBJ1-5, the complete variable domain reads EPEVTQTPSHQVTQMGQEVILRCVPISNHLYFYWYRQILGQKVEFLVSFYNNEISEKSEIFDDQFSVERPDGSNFTLKIRSTKLEDSAMYFCASSVRQGGGKHFGDGTRLSIL.

This clone has just a few counts. The V and J genes are TRBV7-2 and TRBJ1-4, with D perhaps TRBD1 (5 bases). Germline values: CDR1 SGHTA, CDR2 FQGNSA. This CDR3 comprises 14 residues. Deletions cut 1 base from V and 4 bases from J, with 7 bases between. This CDR3 reads CASSLDRFNEKLFF. The CDR3 nucleotides read TGTGCCAGCAGCTTAGACAGGTTTAATGAAAAACTGTTTTTT.

The rearrangement uses TRBV15 and TRBJ2-2; D possibly corresponds to TRBD1 (5 bases). Germline V lookup: CDR1 LNHNV, CDR2 YYDKDF (reference sequence). V lost 0 bases and J lost 4, with 18 bases in between. This CDR3 contains 18 residues. Here the CDR3 DNA reads TGTGCCACCAGCAGAGATGGGGCAGTTCTGGGGATCACCGGGGAGCTGTTTTTT. The encoded protein is CATSRDGAVLGITGELFF.

This chain links TRBV6-6 with TRBJ2-7; TRBD1 matches 7 bases. The CDR3 has 14 residues. Germline CDR1 and CDR2: MNHNY and SVGAGI (reference sequence). J gave up 2 bases and V 10 bases, and 11 bases lay outside the gene matches. The CDR3 DNA reads TGTGCCACTAACGACAGGGTGGTGACCTACGAGCAGTACTTC. Protein: CATNDRVVTYEQYF.

The rearrangement joins TRBV7-6 to TRBJ2-7; 7 bases are shared with TRBD1. Germline V lookup: CDR1 SGHVS, CDR2 FNYEAQ. The trim removed 1 base at V and 1 base at J, leaving 4 bases unmatched. The CDR3 runs 15 residues. CDR3: CASSLGPGGSYEQYF. The CDR3 bases are TGTGCCAGCAGCTTAGGCCCAGGGGGATCCTACGAGCAGTACTTC.

The chain links TRBV15 to TRBJ2-5; D perhaps matches TRBD2 (6 bases). Germline lookup yields CDR1 LNHNV and CDR2 YYDKDF (reference sequence). The CDR3 length is 13 residues. V lost 1 base, J lost 5 bases, and 8 bases lay in between. This chain's CDR3 is CATSRVGGETQYF. As DNA, the CDR3 is TGTGCCACCAGCAGAGTCGGGGGTGAGACCCAGTACTTC.

The chain is built from TRBV28 and TRBJ2-2; 11 bases are shared with TRBD1. The V gene end was trimmed by 5 bases and the J gene end by 7 bases; junction bases not matched to a gene: 9. The CDR3 spans 16 residues. In germline, CDR1 is MDHEN, CDR2 SYDVKM. Written as DNA, the CDR3 is TGTGCCAGCAGTCCGATGGACAGGGGGCCTAGCGGGGAGCTGTTTTTT. Its translation is CASSPMDRGPSGELFF.

The chain recombines TRBV28 with TRBJ2-1; 9 positions agree with TRBD2. The CDR3 length is 15 residues. V shed 6 bases and J 0 bases; nucleotides not matched to a gene: 3. CDR1 is MDHEN and CDR2 is SYDVKM in the germline V gene. The CDR3 DNA follows: TGTGCCAGCAGCCTTAGCGGGAGCTCCTACAATGAGCAGTTCTTC. This codes for CASSLSGSSYNEQFF.

The chain uses TRBV29-1 and TRBJ2-1; D is possibly TRBD2 (6 bases). Trimming removed 4 bases at V and 8 bases at J, with 12 bases between. CDR1 is SQVTM and CDR2 is ANQGSEA in the germline V gene. The CDR3 totals 12 residues. The CDR3 sequence is CSVVGRLYEQFF. CDR3 DNA: TGCAGCGTTGTCGGGAGATTGTATGAGCAGTTCTTC.

The rearrangement joins TRBV7-9 to TRBJ1-2; perhaps TRBD1 as D (5 bases). Germline CDR1 and CDR2: SEHNR and FQNEAQ (reference sequence). V lost 3 bases and J lost 3, with 11 bases in between. This CDR3 has 14 residues. The CDR3 coding sequence is TGTGCCAGCAGCTTCCAGGGCGGGGACTATGGCTACACCTTC. This gives the protein CASSFQGGDYGYTF.